What follows is one T cell receptor (beta chain) and its context. Naive CD8 populations comprised CD45RO-negative cells positively selected for CCR7, excluding terminally differentiated effector memory CD45RA+ cells. CDR1 and CDR2 (germline): SGDLS, YYNGEE. Between the trimmed V and J ends, which lost 4 bases and 10 bases, there was a span of 21 bases. The CDR3 is 15 residues long. The sample comes from a study of shared clonotypes between healthy human individuals. Study as a whole: Donors, aged 18 to 49, were a couple of women and three men.

Deep was the level at which the assay was run. The repertoire was sequenced with immunoSEQ multiplex PCR; TCRdb's copy has only in-frame clones and lacks some. This sample has around 2.1 million clones, with about 92% found just once. This clonotype was sampled from a man in his late teens or twenties in good health. Some clones in this sample may be carry-over from other donors' samples. The J gene is TRBJ2-1, the V gene TRBV9, with D maybe TRBD2 (6 bases). The sample comprised naive CD8+ T cells from PBMCs. The CDR3: CASSPRGNENGEQFF. The CDR3 DNA follows: TGTGCCAGCAGCCCCCGGGGGAACGAGAACGGAGAGCAGTTCTTC.